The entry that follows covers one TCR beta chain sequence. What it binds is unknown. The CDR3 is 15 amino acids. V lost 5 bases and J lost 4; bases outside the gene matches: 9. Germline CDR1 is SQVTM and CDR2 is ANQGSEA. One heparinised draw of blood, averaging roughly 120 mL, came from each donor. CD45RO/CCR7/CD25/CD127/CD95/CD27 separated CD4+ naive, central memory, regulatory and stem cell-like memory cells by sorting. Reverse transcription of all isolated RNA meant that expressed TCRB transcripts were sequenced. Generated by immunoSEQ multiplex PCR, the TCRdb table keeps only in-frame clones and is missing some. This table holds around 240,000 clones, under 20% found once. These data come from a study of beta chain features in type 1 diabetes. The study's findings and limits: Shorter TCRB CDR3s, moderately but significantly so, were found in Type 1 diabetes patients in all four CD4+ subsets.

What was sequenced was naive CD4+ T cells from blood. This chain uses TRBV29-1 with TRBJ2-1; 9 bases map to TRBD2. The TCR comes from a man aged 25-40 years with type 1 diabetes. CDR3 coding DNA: TGCAGCGTTAAGAAGACTAGCGGAAGATACAATGAGCAGTTCTTC. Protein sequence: CSVKKTSGRYNEQFF.